This T cell receptor (beta chain) was recorded in a study of OX40 agonist ivuxolimab in advanced cancers. Clones were read by immunoSEQ multiplex PCR, and TCRdb kept only the in-frame ones, dropping some. The table records about 12,000 clones, 80% to 90% of them present only once. The CDR3 has 15 residues. V was shortened by 2 bases and J by 8 bases, with 13 bases between the two germline ends. Germline V gene data show CDR1 as SGHAT and CDR2 as FQNNGV. This chain links TRBV11-2 with TRBJ1-6; D is uncertain. The sequencing here drew on CD4+ or CD8+ T cells sorted from blood, taken in a trial of the OX40 agonist ivuxolimab. The clonotype was recovered from an adult with an advanced solid tumor such as melanoma, head and neck, liver or kidney cancer. In DNA form, the CDR3 reads TGTGCCAGCAGCTTAAGGGCGGCAGGAGATTCACCCCTCCACTTT. Its translation: CASSLRAAGDSPLHF.